Shown below are 18 T cell receptor beta chains from a single sample sequenced in a study of yellow fever vaccine responses in identical twins. TCRdb ran MiXCR on the RT-PCR reads and lists one entry per CDR3 protein. The sample has roughly 5,700 distinct CDR3 sequences; about three quarters are singletons. Sequences were derived from T cells from blood (PBMCs), unsorted or a sorted subset (not recorded which), sampled before or after yellow fever vaccination (not recorded which). Source of these receptors: a woman aged 18-29 years who received the yellow fever vaccine.

The V call is TRBV21-1, the J call TRBJ2-1; the table's TRBD2 call for D was not verified on the DNA. TRBV21-1 constitutes a pseudogene. This CDR3 has 13 residues. CDR3 DNA sequence: TGTGCCAGCAGCAAAGGGACTAGCAATGAGCAGTTCTTC. Translated: CASSKGTSNEQFF.

The chain couples TRBV29-1 to TRBJ2-3, with no clear D. The CDR3 spans 10 residues. With 3 bases removed from V and 7 bases from J, the gap between germline ends came to 5 bases. The V gene's germline CDR1 is SQVTM and CDR2 ANQGSEA. The CDR3 is CSVEGNTQYF. CDR3 DNA: TGCAGCGTTGAGGGGAATACGCAGTATTTT.

This chain connects TRBV13 to TRBJ1-1; the match to TRBD1 covers 9 bases. The V segment lost 6 bases and the J segment 7 bases; nucleotides outside the gene matches: 3. Germline CDR1 and CDR2: PRHDT and FYEKMQ (reference sequence). CDR3 size: 12 residues. CDR3 residues: CASRWTGDEAFF. The CDR3 coding sequence is TGTGCCAGCAGATGGACAGGGGATGAAGCTTTCTTT.

The rearrangement links TRBV18 to TRBJ2-7; D is ambiguous. This CDR3 has 15 residues. Germline CDR1 is KGHSH and CDR2 is LQKENI. Trimming took 1 base from V and 2 from J, leaving 12 bases between them. CDR3 DNA: TGTGCCAGCTCACCACTCCCGGATGACACCTACGAGCAGTACGTC. Translation: CASSPLPDDTYEQYV.

The gene calls are TRBV18 and TRBJ1-3, with 9 bases that match TRBD1. Germline V gives CDR1 KGHSH, CDR2 LQKENI. This CDR3 is 16 amino acids long. V was clipped by 5 bases and J by 2 bases; unmatched bases: 7. This CDR3 is CASSFGTGNPGNTIYF. CDR3 DNA: TGTGCCAGCTCATTTGGGACAGGGAATCCTGGAAACACCATATATTTT.

This chain links TRBV18 with TRBJ2-3, with 9 positions matching TRBD2. CDR3 length equals 14 residues. J was trimmed by 5 bases and V by 3 bases; bases with no gene match: 3. CDR1 and CDR2 (germline): KGHSH, LQKENI. The CDR3 coding sequence is TGTGCCAGCTCACCTAGCGGGAGTAAAGATACGCAGTATTTT. Protein: CASSPSGSKDTQYF.

This chain links TRBV6-1 with TRBJ2-7; no reliable D call. The germline V gene encodes CDR1 MNHNS and CDR2 SASEGT. Trimming shortened V by 1 base and J by 3 bases, and 13 bases separated the two germline ends. CDR3 length: 15 residues. The CDR3 protein is CASSEEIAASYEQYF. CDR3 DNA sequence: TGTGCCAGCAGTGAAGAGATTGCAGCCAGCTACGAGCAGTACTTC.

V is TRBV19 and J is TRBJ2-5; unclear D gene. This CDR3 is built from 13 residues. CDR1 and CDR2 (germline): LNHDA, SQIVND (reference sequence). V was pared by 3 bases and J by 1 base, with 6 bases between. This chain's CDR3 is CASSITPQETQYF. For the CDR3, the DNA is TGTGCCAGTAGTATCACGCCCCAAGAGACCCAGTACTTC.

This chain uses TRBV10-3 with TRBJ2-1, with no clear D. Germline loops: CDR1 ENHRY, CDR2 SYGVKD. The CDR3 is 11 residues long. Trimming stripped 3 bases from V and 8 bases from J, with 5 bases between. The CDR3 region is CAISDGDEQFF. The CDR3 DNA reads as TGTGCCATCAGTGATGGGGATGAGCAGTTCTTC.

The chain links TRBV2 to TRBJ1-5, with TRBD1 identical over 10 bases. Germline-derived CDR1 and CDR2 are SNHLY and FYNNEI. The J segment lost 1 base and the V segment lost 4 bases, leaving 10 bases of the junction unmatched. The CDR3 covers 18 residues. Here the CDR3 DNA reads TGTGCCAGCAGTGCTCCGGGACAGGGGTTAATGAGCAATCAGCCCCAGCATTTT. It yields the protein CASSAPGQGLMSNQPQHF.

This clonotype was found a few times. The V call is TRBV14, the J call TRBJ1-4, with D hard to call. Germline CDR1 and CDR2: SGHDN and FVKESK. This CDR3 comprises 14 residues. V was cut by 1 base and J by 6 bases, with 9 bases left in between. The DNA for the CDR3 is TGTGCCAGCAGCCAAGCCCGGACGTATGAAAAACTGTTTTTT. Residues: CASSQARTYEKLFF.

This sequence joins TRBV15 and TRBJ2-4; D is undetermined. The CDR3 runs 13 residues. The V end lost 5 bases, the J end lost 5 bases, and 10 bases lay between the germline ends. Germline V lookup: CDR1 LNHNV, CDR2 YYDKDF (reference sequence). Written as DNA, the CDR3 is TGTGCCACCAGCCCGGAAGAGCAAAACATTCAGTACTTC. Translation: CATSPEEQNIQYF.

This clonotype was seen more than once but under ten times. This chain links TRBV19 with TRBJ1-2; D is unresolved. CDR1 is LNHDA and CDR2 is SQIVND in the germline V gene (reference sequence). Trimming shortened V by 10 bases and J by 2 bases, and 11 bases separated the two germline ends. The CDR3 contains 12 residues. The CDR3 region has the DNA TGTGCCACCTCTTTTGGGAACTATGGCTACACCTTC. It yields the protein CATSFGNYGYTF.

This chain connects TRBV29-1 to TRBJ2-1; TRBD2 matches at 10 bases. V was clipped by 5 bases and J by 4 bases; unmatched bases: 2. Germline CDR1 reads SQVTM; CDR2 reads ANQGSEA. There are 13 residues in the CDR3. This CDR3 reads CSVKGLAYNEQFF. Written as DNA, the CDR3 is TGCAGCGTTAAGGGACTAGCGTACAATGAGCAGTTCTTC.

This sequence joins TRBV19 and TRBJ1-5; maybe TRBD1 (5 bases). The CDR3 is 17 residues long. Germline V gene sequence: CDR1 LNHDA, CDR2 SQIVND (reference sequence). Trimming left V 3 bases short and J 2 bases short, with 17 bases between. CDR3 in DNA: TGTGCCAGTAGTATCCCCTTGACAGATCATGGCAATCAGCCCCAGCATTTT. It codes for CASSIPLTDHGNQPQHF.

The rearrangement joins TRBV10-1 to TRBJ2-3, with 10 positions matching TRBD2. The CDR3 sequence is 14 residues long. Germline loops: CDR1 WNHNN, CDR2 SYGVQD (reference sequence). Trimming at V came to 4 bases and at J to 7 bases, leaving 5 bases not matched to a gene. DNA of the CDR3: TGCGCCAGCAGTGGAGCGGGGGGGCCGAATACGCAGTATTTT. This translates into CASSGAGGPNTQYF.

CDR3 sequence: CASSLGHLMLDGYTF. The CDR3, as DNA: TGTGCCAGCAGCTTGGGACACCTCATGCTGGATGGCTACACCTTC. V gene TRBV13 combines with J gene TRBJ1-2; D perhaps matches TRBD1 (6 bases). The V gene lost 3 bases and the J gene lost 6 bases, with 17 bases spanning the gap. The CDR3 runs to 15 residues. Germline V lookup: CDR1 PRHDT, CDR2 FYEKMQ (reference sequence).

This chain uses TRBV5-1 with TRBJ2-5; D not certain. Germline assignment: CDR1 SGHRS and CDR2 YFSETQ. V lost 3 bases and J 1 base, leaving 10 bases between the germline ends. The length of the CDR3 is 14 residues. The CDR3 sequence: CASSSLYPQETQYF. Here the CDR3 DNA reads TGCGCCAGCAGCTCCCTTTACCCCCAAGAGACCCAGTACTTC.